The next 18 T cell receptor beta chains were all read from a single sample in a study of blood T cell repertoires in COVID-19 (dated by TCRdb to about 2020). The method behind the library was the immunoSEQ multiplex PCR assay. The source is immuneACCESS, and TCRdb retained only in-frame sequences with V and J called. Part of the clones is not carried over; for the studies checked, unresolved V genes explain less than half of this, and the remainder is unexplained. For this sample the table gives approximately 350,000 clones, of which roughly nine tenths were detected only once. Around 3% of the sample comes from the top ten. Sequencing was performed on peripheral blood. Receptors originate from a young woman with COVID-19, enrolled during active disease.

The CDR3: CASRPTAGEGYTF. The CDR3 nucleotides read TGTGCCAGCAGGCCAACAGCAGGGGAGGGCTACACCTTC. The V gene is TRBV6-5, the J gene TRBJ1-2, with a tentative D call TRBD1 (6 bases). Germline values: CDR1 MNHEY, CDR2 SVGAGI. This CDR3 is built from 13 residues. Deletions cut 6 bases from V and 8 bases from J, with 16 bases between.

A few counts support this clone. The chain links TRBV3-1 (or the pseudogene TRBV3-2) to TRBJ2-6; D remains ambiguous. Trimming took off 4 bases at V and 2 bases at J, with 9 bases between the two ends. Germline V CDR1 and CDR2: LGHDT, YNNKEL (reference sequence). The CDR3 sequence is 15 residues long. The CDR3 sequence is CASSPQVTGANVLTF. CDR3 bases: TGTGCCAGCAGCCCCCAGGTAACTGGGGCCAACGTCCTGACTTTC.

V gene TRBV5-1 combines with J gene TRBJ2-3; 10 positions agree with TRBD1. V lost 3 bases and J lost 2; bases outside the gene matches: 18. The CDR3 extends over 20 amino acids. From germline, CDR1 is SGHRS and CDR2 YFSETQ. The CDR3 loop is CASSSTGTGASFWDTDTQYF. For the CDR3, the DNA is TGCGCCAGCAGCTCTACCGGGACAGGGGCTTCGTTTTGGGACACAGATACGCAGTATTTT. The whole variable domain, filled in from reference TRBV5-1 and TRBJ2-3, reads KAGVTQTPRYLIKTRGQQVTLSCSPISGHRSVSWYQQTPGQGLQFLFEYFSETQRNKGNFPGRFSGRQFSNSRSEMNVSTLELGDSALYLCASSSTGTGASFWDTDTQYFGPGTRLTVL.

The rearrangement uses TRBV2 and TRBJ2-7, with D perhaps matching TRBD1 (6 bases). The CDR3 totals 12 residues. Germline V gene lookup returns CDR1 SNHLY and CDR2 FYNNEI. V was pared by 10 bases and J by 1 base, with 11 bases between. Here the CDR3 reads CATGQSSYEQYV. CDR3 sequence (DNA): TGTGCCACAGGACAGTCATCCTACGAGCAGTACGTC.

The CDR3 sequence is CASSLEGGEVYGYTF. The CDR3 DNA is TGTGCCAGCAGCTTGGAGGGAGGGGAGGTCTATGGCTACACCTTC. The J gene is TRBJ1-2, the V gene TRBV5-4, with D possibly matching TRBD1 (5 bases). Trimming cost V 0 bases and J 4 bases, with 13 bases left between them. Germline values: CDR1 SGHNT, CDR2 YYREEE (reference sequence). The CDR3 loop spans 15 amino acids. Supplemented by reference TRBV5-4 and TRBJ1-2, the full variable domain reads ETGVTQSPTHLIKTRGQQVTLRCSSQSGHNTVSWYQQALGQGPQFIFQYYREEENGRGNFPPRFSGLQFPNYSSELNVNALELDDSALYLCASSLEGGEVYGYTFGSGTRLTVV.

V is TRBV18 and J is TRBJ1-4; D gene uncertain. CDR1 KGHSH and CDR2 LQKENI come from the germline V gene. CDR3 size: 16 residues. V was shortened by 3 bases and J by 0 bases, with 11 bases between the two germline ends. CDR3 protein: CASSPLASATNEKLFF. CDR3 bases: TGTGCCAGCTCACCCTTGGCTTCTGCAACTAATGAAAAACTGTTTTTT.

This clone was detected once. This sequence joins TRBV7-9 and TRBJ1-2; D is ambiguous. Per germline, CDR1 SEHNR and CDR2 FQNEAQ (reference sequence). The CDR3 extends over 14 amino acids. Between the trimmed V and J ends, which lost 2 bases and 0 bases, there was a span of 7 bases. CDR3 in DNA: TGTGCCAGCAGCTTAAACATCCCTAACTATGGCTACACCTTC. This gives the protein CASSLNIPNYGYTF.

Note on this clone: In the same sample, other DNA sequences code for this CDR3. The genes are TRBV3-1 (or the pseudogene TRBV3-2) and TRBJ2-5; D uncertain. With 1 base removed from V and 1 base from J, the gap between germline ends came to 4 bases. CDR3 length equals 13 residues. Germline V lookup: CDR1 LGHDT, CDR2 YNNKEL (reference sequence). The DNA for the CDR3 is TGTGCCAGCAGCCAAGGAGTCCAAGAGACCCAGTACTTC. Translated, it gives CASSQGVQETQYF.

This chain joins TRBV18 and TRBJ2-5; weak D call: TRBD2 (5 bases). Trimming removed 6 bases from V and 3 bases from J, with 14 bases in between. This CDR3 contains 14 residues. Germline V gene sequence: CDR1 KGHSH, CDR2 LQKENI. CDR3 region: CASSLSGGEETQYF. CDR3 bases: TGTGCCAGCTCCCTCAGCGGAGGTGAAGAGACCCAGTACTTC.

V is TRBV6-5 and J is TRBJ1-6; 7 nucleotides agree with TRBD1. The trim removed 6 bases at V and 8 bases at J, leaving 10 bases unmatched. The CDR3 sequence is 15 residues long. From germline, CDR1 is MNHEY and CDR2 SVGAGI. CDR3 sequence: CASSSRQGWDSPLHF. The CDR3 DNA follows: TGTGCCAGCAGCTCTAGACAGGGTTGGGATTCACCCCTCCACTTT.

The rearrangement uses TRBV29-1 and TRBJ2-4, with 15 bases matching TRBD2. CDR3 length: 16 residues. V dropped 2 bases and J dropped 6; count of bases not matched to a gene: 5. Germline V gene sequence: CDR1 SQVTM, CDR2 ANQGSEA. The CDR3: CSVESRGLAGGNIQYF. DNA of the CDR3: TGCAGCGTTGAAAGCCGGGGACTAGCGGGGGGAAACATTCAGTACTTC.

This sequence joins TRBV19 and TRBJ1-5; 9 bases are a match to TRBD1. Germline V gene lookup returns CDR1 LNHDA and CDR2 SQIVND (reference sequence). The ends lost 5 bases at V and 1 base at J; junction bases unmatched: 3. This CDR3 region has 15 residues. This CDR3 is CASSGTGNSNQPQHF. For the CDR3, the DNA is TGTGCCAGTAGTGGGACAGGGAACAGCAATCAGCCCCAGCATTTT.

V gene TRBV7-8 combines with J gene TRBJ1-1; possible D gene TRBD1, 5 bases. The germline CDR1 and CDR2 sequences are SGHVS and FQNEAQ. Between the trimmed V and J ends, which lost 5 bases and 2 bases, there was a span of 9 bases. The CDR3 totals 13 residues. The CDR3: CASSRGRNTEAFF. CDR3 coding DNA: TGTGCCAGCAGCCGGGGGAGAAACACTGAAGCTTTCTTT. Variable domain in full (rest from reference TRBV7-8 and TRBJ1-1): GAGVSQSPRYKVAKRGQDVALRCDPISGHVSLFWYQQALGQGPEFLTYFQNEAQLDKSGLPSDRFFAERPEGSVSTLKIQRTQQEDSAVYLCASSRGRNTEAFFGQGTRLTVV.

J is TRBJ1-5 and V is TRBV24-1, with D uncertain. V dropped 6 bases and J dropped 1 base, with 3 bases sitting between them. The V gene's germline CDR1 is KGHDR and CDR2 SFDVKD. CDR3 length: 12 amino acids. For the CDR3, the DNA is TGTGCCACCAGTCAAAGCAATCAGCCCCAGCATTTT. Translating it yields CATSQSNQPQHF.

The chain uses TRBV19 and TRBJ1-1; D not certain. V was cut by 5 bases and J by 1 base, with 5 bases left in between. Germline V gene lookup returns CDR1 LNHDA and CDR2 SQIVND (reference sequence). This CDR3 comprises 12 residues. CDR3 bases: TGTGCCAGTAGTCTGAGGAACACTGAAGCTTTCTTT. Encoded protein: CASSLRNTEAFF.

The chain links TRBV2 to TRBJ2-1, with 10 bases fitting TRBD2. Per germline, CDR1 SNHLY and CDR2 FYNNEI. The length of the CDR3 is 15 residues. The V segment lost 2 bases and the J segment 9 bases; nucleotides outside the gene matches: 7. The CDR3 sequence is CASSEPGLADAEQFF. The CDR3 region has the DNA TGTGCCAGCAGTGAACCCGGACTAGCGGACGCTGAGCAGTTCTTC.

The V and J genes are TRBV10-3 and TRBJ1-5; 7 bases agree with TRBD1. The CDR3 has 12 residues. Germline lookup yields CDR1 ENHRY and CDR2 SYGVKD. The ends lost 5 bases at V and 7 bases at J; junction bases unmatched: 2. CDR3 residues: CAISTGDQPQHF. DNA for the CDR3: TGTGCCATCAGTACAGGGGACCAGCCCCAGCATTTT.

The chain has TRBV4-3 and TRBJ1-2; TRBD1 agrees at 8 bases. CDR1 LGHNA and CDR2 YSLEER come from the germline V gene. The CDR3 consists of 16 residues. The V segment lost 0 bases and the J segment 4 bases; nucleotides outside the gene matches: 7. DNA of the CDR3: TGCGCCAGCAGCCAAGATCCCCAGGGGGCCCCCTATGGCTACACCTTC. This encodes CASSQDPQGAPYGYTF.